Within the sample, the clone carrying this T cell receptor beta chain is medium-sized (0.01 to 0.1%). Three rounds of nested PCR, following a modified ARM-PCR protocol, produced the TCRbeta library. TCRdb reanalysed the multiplex PCR reads using MiXCR and keeps one entry per CDR3 protein. Among 75,000 to 95,000 distinct CDR3 sequences, 75% to 85% were seen once, and the ten largest hold 21%. These data belong to a study of tumor and adjacent non-tumor tissue in lung cancer. Study as a whole: Patients comprised approximately eleven adenocarcinoma, a couple of squamous cell carcinoma and 1 small cell lung cancer. Aged roughly 30 to 85 years, patients included fewer than 11 men and roughly 5 women with stage I to III disease.

CDR1 and CDR2 (germline): MNHEY, SVGEGT. Trimming stripped 6 bases from V and 2 bases from J, with 16 bases between. The CDR3 loop spans 15 amino acids. RNA was extracted from bulk tissue without any cell sorting. This non-tumor lung sample came from over 3 cm beyond the tumor edge. This sequence was found in a woman in her forties or fifties with non-small cell lung cancer. The chain is built from TRBV6-2 or TRBV6-3 and TRBJ1-2; perhaps TRBD1 as D (6 bases). Input material: distant non-tumor lung tissue. The CDR3 DNA is TGTGCCAGCAGGCGAGCGGACAGTGCAAACTATGGCTACACCTTC. It codes for CASRRADSANYGYTF.